This note documents a single T cell receptor (beta chain) sequence. No antigen is known for it. This sample stems from a study of regulatory T cells in long-lasting Graves disease. At the level of the study: Positivity for TSH receptor antibodies plus over 5 years of antithyroid drugs meant persistent Graves' disease.

Investigators prepared the TCR beta libraries by applying iRepertoire HTBI primers and Arm-PCR of CDR3 regions. In the original workflow: The samples included around 60 TRBV and 14 TRBJ segments. TCRdb ran MiXCR on the multiplex PCR reads and lists one entry per CDR3 protein. The V and J calls and clone size are TCRdb's, not the authors'. Of 350,000 to 450,000 distinct CDR3 sequences in the sample, less than 30% were seen once. Per germline, CDR1 WNHNN and CDR2 SYGVQD (reference sequence). The CDR3 spans 17 residues. V gave up 6 bases and J gave up 2 bases; unmatched junction bases: 12. Study-wide points: Persistent disease samples used TRBV28, TRBJ1-2 and TRBJ2-5 preferentially.

Time point described: persistent/refractory GD, antithyroid drugs over 5 years with positive TRAb. Following extraction of RNA from PBMCs, that RNA was used to make the TCR library. The rearrangement uses TRBV10-1 and TRBJ2-4, with 8 bases that match TRBD2. The source was peripheral blood mononuclear cells (PBMCs), collected when the disease was refractory, from a patient treated with antithyroid drugs. The sequence came from a woman aged 40 to 50 with Graves disease. As DNA, the CDR3 is TGCGCCAGCAGAGAACTCGACCGGACTAGCTCCAAAAACATTCAGTACTTC. This sequence encodes CASRELDRTSSKNIQYF.